These 21 T cell receptor beta chains were all obtained from the same sample, sequenced in a study of CD8 T cells in ankylosing spondylitis. Points from the study as a whole: Within ankylosing spondylitis blood, a TCR beta motif made up of several highly homologous variants appeared to be characteristic.

No antigen is known for these receptors. TCRdb fed the 5' RACE reads into MiXCR, producing one record per CDR3 protein. The data contain about 450,000 distinct CDR3 sequences, roughly 26% of them singletons. Sequences were obtained from blood, either unsorted or a sorted T cell fraction (not recorded which). The receptors come from a male donor with ankylosing spondylitis.

The chain joins TRBV4-1 to TRBJ2-5; TRBD2 matches at 7 bases. Looked up from germline, CDR1 is MGHRA and CDR2 is YSYEKL. The J segment lost 5 bases and the V segment lost 2 bases, leaving 5 bases of the junction unmatched. The CDR3 contains 14 residues. The CDR3, as DNA: TGCGCCAGCAGCCAACGACTAGCTCGGGAGACCCAGTACTTC. Its protein is CASSQRLARETQYF.

This clonotype was detected once. The chain uses TRBV7-9 and TRBJ2-3, with 9 bases identical to TRBD2. Germline assignment: CDR1 SEHNR and CDR2 FQNEAQ (reference sequence). Trimming took 5 bases from V and 1 from J; bases not matched to a gene: 7. This CDR3 has 16 residues. This chain's CDR3 is CASSAGAGGGTDTQYF. In DNA, the CDR3 is TGTGCCAGCAGCGCGGGCGCGGGAGGGGGCACAGATACGCAGTATTTT.

This clonotype appeared a few times. This chain uses TRBV3-1 with TRBJ1-2, with D tentatively TRBD1 (5 bases). Germline assignment: CDR1 LGHDT and CDR2 YNNKEL (reference sequence). Trimming shortened V by 0 bases and J by 4 bases, and 9 bases separated the two germline ends. This CDR3 has 14 amino acids. CDR3 nucleotide sequence: TGTGCCAGCAGCCAAGACTTGGACATCTATGGCTACACCTTC. This translates into CASSQDLDIYGYTF.

This clonotype came up a few times. The chain links TRBV5-1 to TRBJ2-7, with 9 bases that match TRBD1. Germline V gene sequence: CDR1 SGHRS, CDR2 YFSETQ. This CDR3 region has 16 residues. Unmatched junction bases numbered 7, after V lost 2 bases and J lost 1 base. The CDR3 region has the DNA TGCGCCAGCAGCTTACCTACAGGGGGCTCTTCCTACGAGCAGTACGTC. Its translation is CASSLPTGGSSYEQYV.

V and J are TRBV20-1 and TRBJ2-1, with 14 nucleotides matching TRBD2. Trimming at V came to 3 bases and at J to 0 bases, leaving 7 bases not matched to a gene. Germline CDR1 and CDR2: DFQATT and SNEGSKA (reference sequence). The CDR3 contains 18 residues. CDR3 protein: CSASGLAGGRNSYNEQFF. The CDR3 nucleotides are TGCAGTGCTAGTGGACTAGCGGGAGGCCGAAACTCCTACAATGAGCAGTTCTTC.

This clonotype was detected only a few times. The chain carries TRBV29-1 and TRBJ1-1, with unresolved D. This CDR3 is built from 11 residues. V was cut by 7 bases and J by 6 bases, with 12 bases left in between. Germline V gene sequence: CDR1 SQVTM, CDR2 ANQGSEA. CDR3 residues: CSARTAAEAFF. CDR3 nucleotide sequence: TGCAGCGCCCGAACGGCGGCTGAAGCTTTCTTT.

The gene calls are TRBV7-8 and TRBJ2-3; tentatively, D is TRBD1 or TRBD2 (5 bases each). The V end lost 5 bases, the J end lost 2 bases, and 14 bases lay between the germline ends. The length of the CDR3 is 15 residues. The germline gives CDR1 SGHVS, CDR2 FQNEAQ. The CDR3 bases are TGTGCCAGCAGCCCTGGGGCGGGCTACACAGATACGCAGTATTTT. This encodes CASSPGAGYTDTQYF. The full variable domain, completed using reference TRBV7-8 and TRBJ2-3, is GAGVSQSPRYKVAKRGQDVALRCDPISGHVSLFWYQQALGQGPEFLTYFQNEAQLDKSGLPSDRFFAERPEGSVSTLKIQRTQQEDSAVYLCASSPGAGYTDTQYFGPGTRLTVL.

This clonotype was detected a few times. The rearrangement links TRBV20-1 to TRBJ2-5; 8 nucleotides line up with TRBD2. The ends lost 3 bases at V and 2 bases at J; junction bases unmatched: 8. The CDR3 contains 15 residues. CDR1 DFQATT and CDR2 SNEGSKA come from the germline V gene (reference sequence). CDR3 loop: CSASAGTSSQETQYF. CDR3 sequence (DNA): TGCAGTGCTAGTGCCGGGACTAGTTCACAAGAGACCCAGTACTTC.

This clonotype was picked up one time. V usage is TRBV29-1 and J usage is TRBJ1-2; TRBD1 matches at 7 bases. The V and J ends lost 4 bases and 2 bases, in that order; junction bases with no gene match: 10. From germline, CDR1 is SQVTM and CDR2 ANQGSEA. This CDR3 is built from 15 residues. The chain's CDR3 is CSVASWTGSNYGYTF. CDR3 nucleotides: TGCAGCGTTGCTTCTTGGACAGGATCCAACTATGGCTACACCTTC.

The V and J genes are TRBV9 and TRBJ1-5; no clear D gene. The CDR3 consists of 14 residues. V was trimmed by 2 bases and J by 5 bases, leaving 11 bases between them. The V gene's germline CDR1 is SGDLS and CDR2 YYNGEE. The CDR3 sequence: CASSVDGSYQPQHF. CDR3 DNA sequence: TGTGCCAGCAGCGTGGACGGAAGTTATCAGCCCCAGCATTTT.

CDR3 nucleotide sequence: TGTGCCAGCAGGGATCCGGGGGAGCTGTTTTTT. Protein: CASRDPGELFF. This chain connects TRBV2 to TRBJ2-2; D is undetermined. This CDR3 spans 11 amino acids. V was cut by 6 bases and J by 8 bases, with 7 bases left in between. The germline CDR1 and CDR2 sequences are SNHLY and FYNNEI.

For the CDR3, the DNA is TGTGCCAGCAGTTACGTCGGGACGGAACGCACCCTAGATACGCAGTATTTT. It encodes CASSYVGTERTLDTQYF. This chain uses TRBV4-2 with TRBJ2-3, with D perhaps being TRBD1 or TRBD2 (5 bases each). Trimming removed 6 bases from V and 5 bases from J, with 24 bases in between. Germline loops: CDR1 LGHNA, CDR2 YNFKEQ. This CDR3 contains 17 residues.

This chain joins TRBV3-1 and TRBJ2-1; D ambiguous. Deletions cut 0 bases from V and 3 bases from J, with 3 bases between. The CDR3 loop spans 13 amino acids. Germline V gives CDR1 LGHDT, CDR2 YNNKEL (reference sequence). CDR3 amino acids: CASSQDGYNEQFF. The CDR3 DNA sequence: TGTGCCAGCAGCCAAGATGGCTACAATGAGCAGTTCTTC.

Only a few counts were recorded for this clonotype. The rearrangement uses TRBV9 and TRBJ1-2; 7 bases map to TRBD1. The CDR3 totals 12 residues. Germline V lookup: CDR1 SGDLS, CDR2 YYNGEE. The V and J ends lost 6 bases and 8 bases, in that order; junction bases with no gene match: 7. The CDR3 protein is CASTQGVRGYTF. The CDR3 bases are TGTGCCAGCACCCAGGGGGTCCGGGGCTACACCTTC.

The chain's CDR3 is CSASAGFDEQYF. For the CDR3, the DNA is TGCAGTGCTTCAGCAGGGTTCGACGAGCAGTACTTC. V and J are TRBV20-1 and TRBJ2-7; D perhaps matches TRBD1 (5 bases). Germline V gene data show CDR1 as DFQATT and CDR2 as SNEGSKA (reference sequence). Trimming shortened V by 5 bases and J by 5 bases, and 13 bases separated the two germline ends. The CDR3 is 12 amino acids.

CDR3: CASSPEGQVVYTGELFF. The CDR3 DNA reads as TGCGCCAGCAGCCCCGAGGGGCAGGTCGTGTACACCGGGGAGCTGTTTTTT. The V gene is TRBV5-1, the J gene TRBJ2-2; D is possibly TRBD1 or TRBD2 (5 bases each). CDR3 length equals 17 residues. The germline CDR1 and CDR2 sequences are SGHRS and YFSETQ. The V end lost 4 bases, the J end lost 3 bases, and 19 bases lay between the germline ends. The full variable domain, with the rest looked up from reference TRBV5-1 and TRBJ2-2, is KAGVTQTPRYLIKTRGQQVTLSCSPISGHRSVSWYQQTPGQGLQFLFEYFSETQRNKGNFPGRFSGRQFSNSRSEMNVSTLELGDSALYLCASSPEGQVVYTGELFFGEGSRLTVL.

This chain uses TRBV20-1 with TRBJ2-1; possible D gene TRBD2, 6 bases. The CDR3 loop spans 12 amino acids. Germline V lookup: CDR1 DFQATT, CDR2 SNEGSKA (reference sequence). Trimming removed 6 bases from V and 10 bases from J, with 16 bases in between. The DNA for the CDR3 is TGCAGTGCCTTGGGGGGTGTAGGGGAGCAGTTCTTC. The encoded protein is CSALGGVGEQFF.

The V gene is TRBV9, the J gene TRBJ2-3; D is ambiguous. The V end lost 0 bases, the J end lost 5 bases, and 13 bases lay between the germline ends. This CDR3 has 15 amino acids. Looked up from germline, CDR1 is SGDLS and CDR2 is YYNGEE. In DNA form, the CDR3 reads TGTGCCAGCAGCGTAGCAACGGCAAATGGAGATACGCAGTATTTT. Encoded protein: CASSVATANGDTQYF.

This clonotype occurred a few times. The chain employs TRBV11-2 and TRBJ2-1; no clear D. The CDR3 is made up of 14 amino acids. From germline, CDR1 is SGHAT and CDR2 FQNNGV. Trimming shortened V by 1 base and J by 3 bases, and 7 bases separated the two germline ends. The CDR3 DNA reads TGTGCCAGCAGCTTAGGTCTAGTCTACAATGAGCAGTTCTTC. It is translated as CASSLGLVYNEQFF. The whole variable domain, remainder taken from reference TRBV11-2 and TRBJ2-1, is EAGVAQSPRYKIIEKRQSVAFWCNPISGHATLYWYQQILGQGPKLLIQFQNNGVVDDSQLPKDRFSAERLKGVDSTLKIQPAKLEDSAVYLCASSLGLVYNEQFFGPGTRLTVL.

This chain uses TRBV5-1 with TRBJ2-1; tentative D call: TRBD1 (5 bases). The CDR3 runs to 14 residues. V was shortened by 0 bases and J by 4 bases, with 8 bases between the two germline ends. Looked up from germline, CDR1 is SGHRS and CDR2 is YFSETQ. In DNA, the CDR3 is TGCGCCAGCAGCTTGGGGACACCGTACAATGAGCAGTTCTTC. This translates into CASSLGTPYNEQFF. The entire variable domain, with the rest obtained from reference TRBV5-1 and TRBJ2-1, is as follows: KAGVTQTPRYLIKTRGQQVTLSCSPISGHRSVSWYQQTPGQGLQFLFEYFSETQRNKGNFPGRFSGRQFSNSRSEMNVSTLELGDSALYLCASSLGTPYNEQFFGPGTRLTVL.

This clonotype has only a few counts. This chain joins TRBV10-3 and TRBJ2-1; 11 bases fit TRBD2. Germline V gene data show CDR1 as ENHRY and CDR2 as SYGVKD. After removal of 0 bases from V and 2 bases from J, the junction contained 3 bases not matched to a gene. The CDR3 runs to 17 residues. CDR3 sequence: CAISESPSGRTYNEQFF. The DNA of the CDR3 is TGTGCCATCAGTGAGTCCCCTAGCGGGAGGACCTACAATGAGCAGTTCTTC.